This T cell receptor beta chain appears in the sequencing data of a study of shared clonotypes between healthy human individuals. This CDR3 is 12 amino acids long. The ends were cut back, 5 bases at V and 6 bases at J, with 9 bases in the middle. Germline CDR1 SGHTA, CDR2 FQGNSA. Each subset's genomic DNA was shared equally among a number of immunoSEQ plates. Method: immunoSEQ multiplex PCR; TCRdb's copy keeps in-frame clones and lacks some. The table shows about 1.9 million clones, with 93% occurring only once. The naive CD8 population came from CD45RO-negative cells selected for CCR7, without terminally differentiated effector memory CD45RA+ cells.

The receptor was isolated from a man between 18 and 35 years old in good health. Some clones in this sample may be carry-over from other donors' samples. This rearrangement joins TRBV7-2 to TRBJ2-3; D uncertain. Sequenced sample: naive CD8+ T cells from PBMCs. The CDR3 DNA follows: TGTGCCAGCAGCCGACCGCCCGATACGCAGTATTTT. As protein: CASSRPPDTQYF.